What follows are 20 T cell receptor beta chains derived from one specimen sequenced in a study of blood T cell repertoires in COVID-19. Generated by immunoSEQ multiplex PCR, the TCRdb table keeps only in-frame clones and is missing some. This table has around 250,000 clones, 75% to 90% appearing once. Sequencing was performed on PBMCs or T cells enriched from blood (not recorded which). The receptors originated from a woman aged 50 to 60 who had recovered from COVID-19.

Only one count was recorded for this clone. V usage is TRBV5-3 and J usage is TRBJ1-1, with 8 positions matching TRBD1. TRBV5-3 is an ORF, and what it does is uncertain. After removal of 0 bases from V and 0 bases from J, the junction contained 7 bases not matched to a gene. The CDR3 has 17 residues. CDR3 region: CARSLADRGSMNTEAFF. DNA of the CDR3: TGTGCCAGAAGCTTGGCAGACAGGGGCTCCATGAACACTGAAGCTTTCTTT.

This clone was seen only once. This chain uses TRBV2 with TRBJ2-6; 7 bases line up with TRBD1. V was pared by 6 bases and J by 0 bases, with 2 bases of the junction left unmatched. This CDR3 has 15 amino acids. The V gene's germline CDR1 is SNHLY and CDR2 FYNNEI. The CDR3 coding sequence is TGTGCCAGCAGATCAGGGGGCTCTGGGGCCAACGTCCTGACTTTC. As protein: CASRSGGSGANVLTF.

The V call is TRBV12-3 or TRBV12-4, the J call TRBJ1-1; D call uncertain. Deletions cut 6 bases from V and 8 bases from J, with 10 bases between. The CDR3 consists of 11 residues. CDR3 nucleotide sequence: TGTGCCAGCAGAAAGAGTGTGGAAGCTTTCTTT. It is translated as CASRKSVEAFF.

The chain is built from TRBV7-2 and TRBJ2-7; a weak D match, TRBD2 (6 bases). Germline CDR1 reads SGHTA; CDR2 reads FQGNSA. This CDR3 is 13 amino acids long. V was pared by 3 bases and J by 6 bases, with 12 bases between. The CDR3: CASSFNWDSEQYF. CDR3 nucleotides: TGTGCCAGCAGCTTCAACTGGGACTCCGAGCAGTACTTC.

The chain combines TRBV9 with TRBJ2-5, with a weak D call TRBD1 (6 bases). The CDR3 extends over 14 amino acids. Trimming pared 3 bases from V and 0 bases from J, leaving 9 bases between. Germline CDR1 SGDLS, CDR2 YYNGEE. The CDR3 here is CASSAWTDQETQYF. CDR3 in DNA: TGTGCCAGCAGCGCCTGGACAGACCAAGAGACCCAGTACTTC.

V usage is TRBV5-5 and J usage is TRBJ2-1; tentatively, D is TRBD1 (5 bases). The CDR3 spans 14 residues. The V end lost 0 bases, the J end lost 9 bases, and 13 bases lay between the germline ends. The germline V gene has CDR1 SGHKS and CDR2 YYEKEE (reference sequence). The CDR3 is CASSLEQGSIEQFF. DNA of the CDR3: TGTGCCAGCAGCTTGGAGCAGGGATCGATTGAGCAGTTCTTC. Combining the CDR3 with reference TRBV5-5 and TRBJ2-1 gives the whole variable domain DAGVTQSPTHLIKTRGQQVTLRCSPISGHKSVSWYQQVLGQGPQFIFQYYEKEERGRGNFPDRFSARQFPNYSSELNVNALLLGDSALYLCASSLEQGSIEQFFGPGTRLTVL.

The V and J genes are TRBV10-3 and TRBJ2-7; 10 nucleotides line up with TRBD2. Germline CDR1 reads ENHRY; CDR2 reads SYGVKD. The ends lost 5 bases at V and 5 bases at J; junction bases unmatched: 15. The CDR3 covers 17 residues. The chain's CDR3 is CAISISTSGLAGNEQYF. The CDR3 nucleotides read TGTGCCATCAGTATTTCGACTAGCGGGTTAGCTGGGAACGAGCAGTACTTC.

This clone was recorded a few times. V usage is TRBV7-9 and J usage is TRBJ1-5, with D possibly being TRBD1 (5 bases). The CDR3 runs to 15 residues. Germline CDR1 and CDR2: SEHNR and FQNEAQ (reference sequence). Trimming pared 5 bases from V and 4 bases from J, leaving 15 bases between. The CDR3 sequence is CASSKGQDINQPQHF. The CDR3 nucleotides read TGTGCCAGCAGCAAGGGGCAGGACATTAATCAGCCCCAGCATTTT. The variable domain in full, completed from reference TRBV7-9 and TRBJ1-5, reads DTGVSQNPRHKITKRGQNVTFRCDPISEHNRLYWYRQTLGQGPEFLTYFQNEAQLEKSRLLSDRFSAERPKGSFSTLEIQRTEQGDSAMYLCASSKGQDINQPQHFGDGTRLSIL.

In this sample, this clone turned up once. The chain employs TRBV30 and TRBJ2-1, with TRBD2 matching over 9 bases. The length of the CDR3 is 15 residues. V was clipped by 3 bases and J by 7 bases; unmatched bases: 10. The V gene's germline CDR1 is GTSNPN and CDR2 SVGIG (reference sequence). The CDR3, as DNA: TGTGCCTGGAGCGCGGGACTAGCCGGAGGTAATGAGCAGTTCTTC. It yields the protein CAWSAGLAGGNEQFF. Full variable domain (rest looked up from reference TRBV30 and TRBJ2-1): SQTIHQWPATLVQPVGSPLSLECTVEGTSNPNLYWYRQAAGRGLQLLFYSVGIGQISSEVPQNLSASRPQDRQFILSSKKLLLSDSGFYLCAWSAGLAGGNEQFFGPGTRLTVL.

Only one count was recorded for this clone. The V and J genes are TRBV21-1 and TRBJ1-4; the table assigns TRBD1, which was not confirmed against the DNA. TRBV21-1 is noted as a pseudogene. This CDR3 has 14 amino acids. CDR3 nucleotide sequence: TGTGCCAGCAGCAAAAGACAGGGGGTACGAAAACTGTTTTTT. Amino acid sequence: CASSKRQGVRKLFF.

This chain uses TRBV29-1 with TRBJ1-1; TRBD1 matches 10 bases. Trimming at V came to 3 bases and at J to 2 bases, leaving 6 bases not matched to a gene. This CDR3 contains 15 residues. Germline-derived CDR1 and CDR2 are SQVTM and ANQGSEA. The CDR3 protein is CSVDGTGAANTEAFF. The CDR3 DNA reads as TGCAGCGTTGATGGGACAGGGGCCGCCAACACTGAAGCTTTCTTT.

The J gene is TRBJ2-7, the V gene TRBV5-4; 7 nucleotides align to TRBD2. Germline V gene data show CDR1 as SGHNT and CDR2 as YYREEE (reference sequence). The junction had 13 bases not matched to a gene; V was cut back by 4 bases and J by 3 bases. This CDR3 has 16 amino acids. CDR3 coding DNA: TGTGCCAGCAGCGTGCCCGGGACTAATACCGTCTACGAGCAGTACTTC. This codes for CASSVPGTNTVYEQYF.

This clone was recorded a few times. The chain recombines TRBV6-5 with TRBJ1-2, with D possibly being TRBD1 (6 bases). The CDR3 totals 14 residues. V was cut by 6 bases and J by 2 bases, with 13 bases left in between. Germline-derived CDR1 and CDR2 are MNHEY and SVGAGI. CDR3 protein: CASRETGPNYGYTF. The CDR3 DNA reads TGTGCCAGCAGGGAGACAGGACCCAACTATGGCTACACCTTC.

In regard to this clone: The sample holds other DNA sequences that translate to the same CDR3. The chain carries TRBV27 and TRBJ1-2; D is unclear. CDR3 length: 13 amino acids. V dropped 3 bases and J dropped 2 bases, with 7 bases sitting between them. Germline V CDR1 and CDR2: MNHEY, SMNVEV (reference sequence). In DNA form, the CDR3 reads TGTGCCAGCAGTTTCTCGCAGAACTATGGCTACACCTTC. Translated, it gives CASSFSQNYGYTF.

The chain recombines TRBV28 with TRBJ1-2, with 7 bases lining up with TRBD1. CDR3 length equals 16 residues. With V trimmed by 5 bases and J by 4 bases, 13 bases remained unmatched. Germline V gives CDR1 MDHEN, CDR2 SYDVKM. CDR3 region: CASSPRQGRWAYGYTF. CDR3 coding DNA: TGTGCCAGCAGTCCACGACAGGGTAGGTGGGCCTATGGCTACACCTTC.

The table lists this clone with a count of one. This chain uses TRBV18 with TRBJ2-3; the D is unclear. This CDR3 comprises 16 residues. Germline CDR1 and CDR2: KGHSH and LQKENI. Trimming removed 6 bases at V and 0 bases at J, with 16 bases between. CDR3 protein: CASSLAYISSTDTQYF. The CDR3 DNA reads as TGTGCCAGCTCCCTCGCTTACATTTCTAGCACAGATACGCAGTATTTT.

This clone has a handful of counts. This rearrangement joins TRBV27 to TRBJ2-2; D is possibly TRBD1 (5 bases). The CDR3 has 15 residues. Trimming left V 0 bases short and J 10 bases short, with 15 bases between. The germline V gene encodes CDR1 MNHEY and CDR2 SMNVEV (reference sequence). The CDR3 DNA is TGTGCCAGCAGTTTATCGGGGCCAGTAGCCGCGGAGCTGTTTTTT. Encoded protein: CASSLSGPVAAELFF.

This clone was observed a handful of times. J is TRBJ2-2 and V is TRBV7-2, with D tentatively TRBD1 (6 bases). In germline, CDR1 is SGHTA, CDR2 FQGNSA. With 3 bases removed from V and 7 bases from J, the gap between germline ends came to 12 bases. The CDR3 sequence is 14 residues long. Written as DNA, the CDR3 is TGTGCCAGCAGCTTTCTACAGGGTCTCGGGGAGCTGTTTTTT. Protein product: CASSFLQGLGELFF.

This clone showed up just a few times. The CDR3 sequence is CASSLAGLARRGEQFF. The CDR3 DNA follows: TGTGCCAGCAGCCTGGCGGGACTAGCGCGTCGTGGTGAGCAGTTCTTC. The chain joins TRBV5-4 to TRBJ2-1; 10 bases fit TRBD2. This CDR3 region has 16 residues. The ends lost 4 bases at V and 9 bases at J; junction bases unmatched: 13. CDR1 is SGHNT, CDR2 YYREEE, per germline (reference sequence).

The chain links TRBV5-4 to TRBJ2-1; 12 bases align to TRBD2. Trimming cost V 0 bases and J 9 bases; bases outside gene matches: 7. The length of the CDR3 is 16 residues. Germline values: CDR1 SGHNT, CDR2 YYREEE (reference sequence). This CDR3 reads CASSLGSSGRGTEQFF. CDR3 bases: TGTGCCAGCAGCTTGGGATCTAGCGGGAGGGGCACTGAGCAGTTCTTC.